The clone carrying this T cell receptor (beta chain) was observed once. This CDR3 is also generated by other DNA sequences in the sample. V lost 3 bases, J lost 6 bases, and 4 bases stayed unmatched. CDR3 length equals 14 residues. CDR1 is KGHSH and CDR2 is LQKENI in the germline V gene. Original data processing: Amplification of reference gene primers provided the estimated nucleated cell counts. Assay used: immunoSEQ multiplex PCR; TCRdb lists only in-frame clones, some missing. The D gene and trimming were derived from the DNA, and the V and J assignments and clone size from that table. The sample includes a few hundred thousand clones, around 87% of them seen just once. This sample is part of a study of blood T cell repertoires in COVID-19. At the level of the study: Sites across the United States, Italy and Spain contributed samples from acute and convalescent COVID-19. T cells, B-cell-depleted T cells, or PBMCs provided the cDNA or gDNA that served as material.

This clonotype was sampled from a woman aged 45-60 years with acute or convalescent COVID-19. Input material: peripheral blood. The chain has TRBV18 and TRBJ2-1; 8 bases agree with TRBD1. The CDR3 sequence: CASSPDRGGNEQFF. The CDR3 coding sequence is TGTGCCAGCTCACCCGACAGGGGTGGCAATGAGCAGTTCTTC.